Listed here is a single TCR beta chain. Time point in this sample: pre-sensitization, week 0. Treatment given: therapeutic diphenylcyclopropenone sensitization with weekly scalp DPC. The data are from a study of human T cells and chemical hapten exposure. In the study overall: The patients, most of them female, presented with alopecia areata, totalis or universalis. Largely, small differences in pooled library volume made per-sample TCR yields vary.

As originally analysed: Individual samples carried between 23,224 and 690,600 TCRs, with roughly 96,000 as the median. TCRdb re-called the RACE reads with MiXCR, one entry per CDR3 protein. These V and J calls are TCRdb output, not the study's own analysis. This sample has some 98,000 distinct CDR3 sequences, with 9.5% to 14% found just once. V lost 6 bases, J lost 12 bases, and 15 bases lay in between. The CDR3 spans 12 residues. In germline, CDR1 is MNHEY, CDR2 SVGAGI. The sequence was obtained from an older woman with alopecia areata. Some clones in this sample may be carry-over from other donors' samples. Here the sequenced sample was whole blood, taken in connection with sensitization to the hapten diphenylcyclopropenone (DPC). The chain joins TRBV6-5 to TRBJ2-1, with TRBD1 as a possible D gene (6 bases). This chain's CDR3 is CASRDTGSLQFF. CDR3 in DNA: TGTGCCAGCAGGGATACAGGGTCTCTGCAGTTCTTC.